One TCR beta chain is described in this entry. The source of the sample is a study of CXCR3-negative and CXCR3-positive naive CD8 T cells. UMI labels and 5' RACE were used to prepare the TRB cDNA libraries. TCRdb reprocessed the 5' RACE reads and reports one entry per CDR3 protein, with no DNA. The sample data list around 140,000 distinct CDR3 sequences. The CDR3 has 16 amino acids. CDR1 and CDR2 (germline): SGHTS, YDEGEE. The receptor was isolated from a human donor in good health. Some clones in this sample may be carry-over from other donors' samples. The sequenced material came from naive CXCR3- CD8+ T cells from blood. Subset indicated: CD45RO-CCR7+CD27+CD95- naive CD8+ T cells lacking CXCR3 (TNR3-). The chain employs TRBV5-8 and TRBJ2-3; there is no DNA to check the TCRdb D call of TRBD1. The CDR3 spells CASSLDRAGVEDTQYF.